Listed here are 3 T cell receptor beta chains from one sample, sequenced in a study of cytomegalovirus exposure and HLA in healthy donors. PCR involved 60 Vbeta and 13 Jbeta primers. Sequencing used immunoSEQ multiplex PCR; TCRdb keeps in-frame clones, though not all of them. The table has around 150,000 clones, about 72% seen once; the top ten hold more than 1.2%. Sequenced sample: PBMCs. These receptors originate from a man in his sixties in good health and CMV-seronegative.

The CDR3: CASSFGQTYEQYF. In DNA form, the CDR3 reads TGCGCCAGCAGCTTTGGACAGACCTACGAGCAGTACTTC. The chain combines TRBV5-1 with TRBJ2-7; possibly TRBD1 for D (6 bases). Germline values: CDR1 SGHRS, CDR2 YFSETQ. V was clipped by 2 bases and J by 2 bases, with 8 bases between them. The CDR3 is 13 residues long.

V usage is TRBV27 and J usage is TRBJ1-2; D is perhaps TRBD1 (6 bases). The CDR3 length is 13 residues. Per germline, CDR1 MNHEY and CDR2 SMNVEV (reference sequence). V was shortened by 8 bases and J by 6 bases, with 16 bases between the two germline ends. The CDR3 sequence: CASYGTGYHGYTF. For the CDR3, the DNA is TGTGCCAGCTATGGAACAGGGTATCATGGCTACACCTTC.

This clone was seen a handful of times. The rearrangement joins TRBV4-2 to TRBJ2-7; 8 bases map to TRBD2. This CDR3 spans 17 amino acids. The germline gives CDR1 LGHNA, CDR2 YNFKEQ. With V trimmed by 0 bases and J by 1 base, 8 bases remained unmatched. CDR3 in DNA: TGTGCCAGCAGCCAAGAAGCCAGCGGGAGCCTGTCCTACGAGCAGTACTTC. Translated: CASSQEASGSLSYEQYF.